This record looks at one TCR beta chain sequence and its context. The data were obtained in a study of blood T cell repertoires in COVID-19. Study summary: T cells, B-cell-depleted T cells, or PBMCs supplied cDNA or gDNA.

TCRdb's table, derived via immunoSEQ multiplex PCR, lists solely in-frame clones and lacks some. The sample has about 150,000 clones; around 87% are singletons. V shed 3 bases, J shed 0 bases, and the junction held 15 bases outside the gene matches. Per germline, CDR1 KGHSH and CDR2 LQKENI. The CDR3 runs 20 residues. The sequencing input was peripheral blood. The rearrangement joins TRBV18 to TRBJ2-3; TRBD2 agrees at 10 bases. The source is a man aged 50 to 60 with active COVID-19. Here the CDR3 reads CASSPREGRIAGGSTDTQYF. The CDR3 DNA is TGTGCCAGCTCACCCCGAGAGGGGAGAATAGCGGGGGGAAGCACAGATACGCAGTATTTT.